The 28 T cell receptor beta chains below come from one sample, sequenced in a study of T cell repertoires in cytomegalovirus infection. One entry per CDR3 protein, called by TCRdb with MiXCR from the reads. Counted here are under 800,000 distinct CDR3 sequences, approximately 24% occurring once; the ten biggest clones make up roughly 8%. Sequencing was done on a sample of CD8+ T cells from PBMCs. These TCRs come from a human donor in good health (CMV status not recorded). Some clones in this sample may be carry-over from other donors' samples.

The chain combines TRBV29-1 with TRBJ1-2, with a possible D match to TRBD1 (5 bases). This CDR3 spans 13 amino acids. Germline V CDR1 and CDR2: SQVTM, ANQGSEA. Trimming stripped 7 bases from V and 1 base from J, with 13 bases between. The CDR3 coding sequence is TGCAGCGCCTTGGGAGGGGATAACTATGGCTACACCTTC. It encodes CSALGGDNYGYTF.

The V call is TRBV14, the J call TRBJ1-1; no clear D. The CDR3 is 15 residues long. Germline loops: CDR1 SGHDN, CDR2 FVKESK. V dropped 1 base and J dropped 0 bases, with 9 bases sitting between them. The CDR3 sequence: CASSQGRRMNTEAFF. CDR3 sequence (DNA): TGTGCCAGCAGCCAAGGTCGACGGATGAACACTGAAGCTTTCTTT.

The V call is TRBV20-1, the J call TRBJ2-5, with D possibly TRBD2 on 6 matching bases. Trimming removed 1 base from V and 5 bases from J, with 11 bases in between. CDR1 and CDR2 from the germline V gene are DFQATT and SNEGSKA (reference sequence). CDR3 length equals 13 residues. The CDR3 DNA reads TGCAGTGCTAGAGCTAGCGTTGGGGAGACCCAGTACTTC. It yields the protein CSARASVGETQYF.

This clonotype was seen more than once but under ten times. CDR3 in amino acids: CSALRGEQFF. CDR3 in DNA: TGCAGCGCCCTACGGGGTGAGCAGTTCTTC. The chain carries TRBV29-1 and TRBJ2-1, with D possibly being TRBD2 (5 bases). In germline, CDR1 is SQVTM, CDR2 ANQGSEA. The CDR3 spans 10 residues. Trimming shortened V by 7 bases and J by 9 bases, and 10 bases separated the two germline ends.

The CDR3 DNA sequence: TGTGCCATCAGTGATGGTTGGAGCACTGAAGCTTTCTTT. Translation gives CAISDGWSTEAFF. The chain links TRBV10-3 to TRBJ1-1; unclear D gene. Germline lookup yields CDR1 ENHRY and CDR2 SYGVKD. The CDR3 has 13 residues. Between the trimmed V and J ends, which lost 3 bases and 4 bases, there was a span of 9 bases.

This clonotype showed up many times. The V gene is TRBV7-3, the J gene TRBJ2-1; D assignment may be TRBD1 or TRBD2 (5 bases each). The germline V gene has CDR1 SGHTA and CDR2 FQGTGA. V was shortened by 4 bases and J by 5 bases, with 15 bases between the two germline ends. The CDR3 extends over 15 amino acids. The CDR3 region has the DNA TGTGCCAGCAGCTCTCCCGGGACGGTAGACAATGAGCAGTTCTTC. It translates to CASSSPGTVDNEQFF.

This clonotype has only a few counts. The chain couples TRBV6-2 or TRBV6-3 to TRBJ1-1, with D possibly being TRBD1 (5 bases). The CDR3 is 15 amino acids. Germline values: CDR1 MNHEY, CDR2 SVGEGT. Trimming left V 6 bases short and J 1 base short, with 15 bases between. The CDR3 coding sequence is TGTGCCAGCAGCTCGCCAAGGGGAAAGAACACTGAAGCTTTCTTT. Encoded protein: CASSSPRGKNTEAFF.

In regard to this clonotype: Its ends do not fully match the called genes, so a read error is possible. The CDR3 DNA follows: TGTGCCACCAGTGATTTGCAGGTCCGAACCCCACCTACGGGCACCGAGGAGCTGTTTTTT. Residues: CATSDLQVRTPPTGTEELFF. The chain carries TRBV24-1 and TRBJ2-2; D is ambiguous. CDR1 KGHDR and CDR2 SFDVKD come from the germline V gene. The CDR3 contains 20 residues.

This clonotype was counted only a few times. J is TRBJ2-3 and V is TRBV24-1; D not certain. Germline-derived CDR1 and CDR2 are KGHDR and SFDVKD. Trimming pared 7 bases from V and 2 bases from J, leaving 9 bases between. This CDR3 region has 13 residues. The CDR3 here is CATSPIHTDTQYF. CDR3 coding DNA: TGTGCCACCAGCCCAATACACACAGATACGCAGTATTTT.

This clonotype was recorded at least ten times. The rearrangement joins TRBV7-2 to TRBJ2-4, with TRBD1 matching 8 bases. The J segment lost 1 base and the V segment lost 3 bases, leaving 5 bases of the junction unmatched. The CDR3 is 16 amino acids. Looked up from germline, CDR1 is SGHTA and CDR2 is FQGNSA. The CDR3 here is CASSLARQGAKNIQYF. CDR3 nucleotide sequence: TGTGCCAGCAGCTTGGCGAGACAGGGGGCCAAAAACATTCAGTACTTC.

This clonotype was counted only a few times. The rearrangement uses TRBV20-1 and TRBJ1-1; D not resolved. Per germline, CDR1 DFQATT and CDR2 SNEGSKA (reference sequence). The CDR3 has 15 amino acids. V was shortened by 1 base and J by 4 bases, with 16 bases between the two germline ends. The CDR3 bases are TGCAGTGCTAGAGCGTTGCAGAAGACTTTCACTGAAGCTTTCTTT. Translation gives CSARALQKTFTEAFF.

As for this clonotype: Sequence at one end of the junction differs from germline and may be a read error. The chain recombines TRBV29-1 with TRBJ1-1; 7 bases agree with TRBD1. Germline V gives CDR1 SQVTM, CDR2 ANQGSEA. The CDR3 length is 16 residues. CDR3 region: CSAPGTGRDRVPEAYF. CDR3 DNA sequence: TGCAGCGCACCTGGAACCGGACGGGACAGAGTCCCTGAAGCTTACTTT. Full variable domain (rest looked up from reference TRBV29-1 and TRBJ1-1): SAVISQKPSRDICQRGTSLTIQCQVDSQVTMMFWYRQQPGQSLTLIATANQGSEATYESGFVIDKFPISRPNLTFSTLTVSNMSPEDSSIYLCSAPGTGRDRVPEAYFGQGTRLTVV.

The chain couples TRBV5-5 to TRBJ2-1, with 12 nucleotides matching TRBD2. The CDR3 contains 16 residues. Germline V gene lookup returns CDR1 SGHKS and CDR2 YYEKEE (reference sequence). V lost 4 bases, J lost 7 bases, and 9 bases stayed unmatched. CDR3 DNA sequence: TGTGCCAGCAGCCCAAGACTAGCGGGGGCCTGGAATGAGCAGTTCTTC. It is translated as CASSPRLAGAWNEQFF. The whole variable domain, remainder taken from reference TRBV5-5 and TRBJ2-1, is DAGVTQSPTHLIKTRGQQVTLRCSPISGHKSVSWYQQVLGQGPQFIFQYYEKEERGRGNFPDRFSARQFPNYSSELNVNALLLGDSALYLCASSPRLAGAWNEQFFGPGTRLTVL.

This clonotype was recorded many times. The rearrangement uses TRBV28 and TRBJ2-1; D may correspond to TRBD1 or TRBD2 (6 bases each). Trimming removed 8 bases from V and 0 bases from J, with 11 bases in between. The CDR3 runs 14 residues. Germline CDR1 is MDHEN and CDR2 is SYDVKM. The CDR3 DNA reads TGTGCCAGCCTAGGGGGGCCCTCCTACAATGAGCAGTTCTTC. It is translated as CASLGGPSYNEQFF.

A note on this clonotype: A junction boundary mismatches the germline segment, possibly from a read error. The V call is TRBV12-5, the J call TRBJ2-5; TRBD2 might be the D (5 bases). The CDR3 covers 12 residues. Germline V gene lookup returns CDR1 LGHNT and CDR2 FRNRAP. CDR3 DNA sequence: TGTACTAGTGGTTCCGGGTCTGAGACCCAGTACTTC. This translates into CTSGSGSETQYF.

This clonotype was picked up many times. The rearrangement links TRBV7-2 to TRBJ2-2; 9 bases fit TRBD1. Trimming removed 1 base from V and 3 bases from J; junction bases left unmatched: 0. Looked up from germline, CDR1 is SGHTA and CDR2 is FQGNSA. CDR3 length: 15 amino acids. CDR3 DNA sequence: TGTGCCAGCAGCTTAGGGACAGGGGACACCGGGGAGCTGTTTTTT. Its translation: CASSLGTGDTGELFF.

This clonotype was detected many times. The V and J genes are TRBV7-9 and TRBJ1-5; no firm D call. V lost 1 base to trimming and J lost 1 base, with 5 bases between them. Germline CDR1 is SEHNR and CDR2 is FQNEAQ (reference sequence). The CDR3 extends over 14 amino acids. CDR3 DNA: TGTGCCAGCAGCTTAGACGCAAGCAATCAGCCCCAGCATTTT. The encoded protein is CASSLDASNQPQHF.

This clonotype was seen more than once but under ten times. Here the CDR3 DNA reads TGTGCCAGCAGCTTAGACGGGGGGAATACCGGGGAGCTGTTTTTT. As protein: CASSLDGGNTGELFF. The genes are TRBV7-9 and TRBJ2-2; 7 positions agree with TRBD2. Germline loops: CDR1 SEHNR, CDR2 FQNEAQ (reference sequence). The CDR3 sequence is 15 residues long. The junction had 4 bases not matched to a gene; V was cut back by 1 base and J by 5 bases.

The chain employs TRBV7-3 and TRBJ2-3; the D gene is possibly TRBD2 (7 bases). The V gene lost 1 base and the J gene lost 2 bases, with 16 bases spanning the gap. This CDR3 spans 17 amino acids. CDR1 SGHTA and CDR2 FQGTGA come from the germline V gene. CDR3 sequence reads: CASSLMRGGGNTDTQYF. The DNA of the CDR3 is TGTGCCAGCAGCTTAATGCGAGGGGGGGGTAACACAGATACGCAGTATTTT. The full variable domain, completed using reference TRBV7-3 and TRBJ2-3, is GAGVSQTPSNKVTEKGKYVELRCDPISGHTALYWYRQSLGQGPEFLIYFQGTGAADDSGLPNDRFFAVRPEGSVSTLKIQRTERGDSAVYLCASSLMRGGGNTDTQYFGPGTRLTVL.

The chain employs TRBV29-1 and TRBJ2-7; 7 bases map to TRBD1. The trim removed 6 bases at V and 6 bases at J, leaving 14 bases unmatched. Germline V gene data show CDR1 as SQVTM and CDR2 as ANQGSEA. The CDR3 is 14 amino acids. The CDR3, as DNA: TGCAGCGTCGCTATACAGGGGACGGTTGGCGAGCAGTACTTC. It encodes CSVAIQGTVGEQYF.

This clonotype showed up many times. The gene calls are TRBV7-6 and TRBJ2-7, with D unclear. From germline, CDR1 is SGHVS and CDR2 FNYEAQ. V was cut by 1 base and J by 12 bases, with 13 bases left in between. The CDR3 has 12 amino acids. CDR3 sequence reads: CASSLVDPPVYF. The CDR3 region has the DNA TGTGCCAGCAGCTTAGTGGACCCACCGGTGTACTTC.

This clonotype came up many times. The CDR3 DNA sequence: TGTGCCAGCAGCTTAGACGGCGGCTACGAGCAGTACTTC. This gives the protein CASSLDGGYEQYF. The chain carries TRBV7-6 and TRBJ2-7; no clear D gene. Looked up from germline, CDR1 is SGHVS and CDR2 is FNYEAQ. The length of the CDR3 is 13 residues. V was pared by 1 base and J by 3 bases, with 7 bases between.

The chain recombines TRBV29-1 with TRBJ2-2; D remains unclear. V was pared by 6 bases and J by 4 bases, with 6 bases between. CDR3 size: 11 residues. CDR1 and CDR2 (germline): SQVTM, ANQGSEA. This chain's CDR3 is CSVPITGELFF. DNA for the CDR3: TGCAGCGTCCCTATCACCGGGGAGCTGTTTTTT.

In this sample, this clonotype turned up a few times. V is TRBV25-1 and J is TRBJ2-4; 10 bases map to TRBD1. The CDR3 contains 14 residues. Germline CDR1 MGHDK, CDR2 SYGVNS. The V and J ends lost 3 bases and 8 bases, in that order; junction bases with no gene match: 4. The CDR3 DNA sequence: TGTGCCAGCAGTGAGGACAGGGGGATTGACATTCAGTACTTC. This sequence encodes CASSEDRGIDIQYF.

The rearrangement joins TRBV29-1 to TRBJ2-2; TRBD2 agrees at 13 bases. The trim removed 3 bases at V and 5 bases at J, leaving 3 bases unmatched. Germline CDR1 and CDR2: SQVTM and ANQGSEA. This CDR3 spans 15 amino acids. CDR3 region: CSVEGLAGKTGELFF. Written as DNA, the CDR3 is TGCAGCGTTGAGGGACTAGCGGGGAAGACCGGGGAGCTGTTTTTT.

The DNA of the CDR3 is TGTGCCAGCAGCTTGGCGGTCCCGCCATGGGAGCAGTACGTC. Amino acid sequence: CASSLAVPPWEQYV. The genes are TRBV5-8 and TRBJ2-7, with D uncertain. The ends were cut back, 0 bases at V and 7 bases at J, with 14 bases in the middle. CDR3 length: 14 amino acids. Germline values: CDR1 SGHTS, CDR2 YDEGEE.

This clonotype has a count of ten or more. The chain joins TRBV28 to TRBJ2-7, with 7 bases matching TRBD1. Germline assignment: CDR1 MDHEN and CDR2 SYDVKM. V lost 5 bases, J lost 10 bases, and 11 bases stayed unmatched. The CDR3 sequence is 13 residues long. The CDR3 here is CASSGETGKSQYV. Written as DNA, the CDR3 is TGTGCCAGCAGTGGGGAGACAGGGAAAAGCCAGTACGTC.

The CDR3 DNA reads TGTGCCAGCAGCGTGACTCCCGTGACCGGGGAGCTGTTTTTT. Translation: CASSVTPVTGELFF. The genes are TRBV11-2 and TRBJ2-2; D is ambiguous. This CDR3 spans 14 amino acids. V was clipped by 5 bases and J by 5 bases, with 12 bases between them. In germline, CDR1 is SGHAT, CDR2 FQNNGV.